This T cell receptor beta chain comes out of a study of T cells expressing NK-cell markers. In the study overall: Sorted T-cell subsets CD3+CD56+NKG2C+, CD3+CD56+NKG2C- and CD3+CD56-NKG2C+ were TCR beta-sequenced. Seropositivity for HCMV was found in most of the eight sequenced donors, with one seronegative. Study-wide results and limits: Expanded NKG2C+ T cell clones had unclear HCMV specificity. In roughly six donors, dominant CD3+CD56+NKG2C+ clonotypes ranked among the top 10 CD8+ clonotypes.

TCRdb re-called the 5' RACE reads and catalogs CDR3 proteins one per entry, DNA excluded. This sample carries roughly 160,000 distinct CDR3 sequences, with about 18% going to the ten biggest clones. Per germline, CDR1 LNHDA and CDR2 SQIVND (reference sequence). This CDR3 has 15 residues. About this clonotype itself: The target antigen is unknown.

The sequencing sample was made of blood T cells: a sorted CD56 or NKG2C T cell subset, CD4+ or CD8+ T cells, or bulk PBMC T cells (not recorded which). V and J are TRBV19 and TRBJ1-2; TCRdb reports TRBD1, a call that lacks DNA to check it against. This receptor was obtained from a woman aged 18-70 years in good health. CDR3 loop: CASSSRDRTNYGYTF.